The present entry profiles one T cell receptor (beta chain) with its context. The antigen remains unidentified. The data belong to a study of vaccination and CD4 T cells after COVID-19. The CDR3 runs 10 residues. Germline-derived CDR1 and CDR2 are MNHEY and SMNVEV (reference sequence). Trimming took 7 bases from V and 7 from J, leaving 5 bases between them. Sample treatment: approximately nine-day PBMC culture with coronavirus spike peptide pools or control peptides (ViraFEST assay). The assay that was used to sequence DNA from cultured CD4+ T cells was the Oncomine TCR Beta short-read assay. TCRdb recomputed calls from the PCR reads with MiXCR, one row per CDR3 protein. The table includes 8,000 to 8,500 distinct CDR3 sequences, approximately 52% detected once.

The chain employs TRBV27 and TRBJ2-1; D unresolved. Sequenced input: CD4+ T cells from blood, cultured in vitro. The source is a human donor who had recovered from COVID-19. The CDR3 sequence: CASKRNEQFF. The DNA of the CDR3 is TGTGCCAGCAAACGAAATGAGCAGTTCTTC.